These 15 T cell receptor beta chains were all obtained from the same sample, sequenced in a study of identical twins. TCRdb passed the 5' RACE reads through MiXCR, listing each CDR3 protein once. This sample carries approximately 550,000 distinct CDR3 sequences, 20% to 25% of them seen once, and the ten largest clones take 0.45% to 0.5%. These sequences were also reported in another study, on yellow fever vaccine responses in identical twins.

Sequencing was carried out using CD4+ T cells sorted from blood. Receptors were obtained from a young woman in good health.

This chain links TRBV6-5 with TRBJ2-7; 10 nucleotides line up with TRBD2. CDR1 is MNHEY, CDR2 SVGAGI, per germline. The V segment lost 0 bases and the J segment 2 bases; nucleotides outside the gene matches: 7. CDR3 length equals 17 residues. This CDR3 is CASSYSMASGRTYEQYF. CDR3 DNA sequence: TGTGCCAGCAGTTACTCCATGGCTAGCGGGAGAACCTACGAGCAGTACTTC.

This clonotype was seen ten or more times. This chain links TRBV7-9 with TRBJ1-1; D is ambiguous. The CDR3 has 14 residues. Germline V gene sequence: CDR1 SEHNR, CDR2 FQNEAQ (reference sequence). Trimming shortened V by 3 bases and J by 1 base, and 9 bases separated the two germline ends. This CDR3 reads CASSLREGNTEAFF. Written as DNA, the CDR3 is TGTGCCAGCAGCTTGAGGGAGGGGAACACTGAAGCTTTCTTT.

This clonotype was counted between two and nine times. The CDR3 here is CSAIFLAGNEQFF. The CDR3 DNA sequence: TGCAGTGCTATCTTTCTAGCGGGAAATGAGCAGTTCTTC. The rearrangement joins TRBV20-1 to TRBJ2-1; 9 nucleotides match TRBD2. CDR3 length: 13 amino acids. Unmatched junction bases numbered 5, after V lost 4 bases and J lost 7 bases. Germline V gene data show CDR1 as DFQATT and CDR2 as SNEGSKA (reference sequence).

The CDR3 region is CASSQTRGSTDTQYF. The CDR3 nucleotides read TGTGCCAGCAGCCAAACCCGGGGGAGCACAGATACGCAGTATTTT. The genes are TRBV7-8 and TRBJ2-3, with D maybe TRBD2 (6 bases). Germline V gene data show CDR1 as SGHVS and CDR2 as FQNEAQ. CDR3 size: 15 residues. The V end was cut by 5 bases, the J end by 0 bases, with 12 bases between.

This clonotype was detected many times. The J gene is TRBJ1-5, the V gene TRBV20-1, with D perhaps TRBD1 (5 bases). Between the trimmed V and J ends, which lost 2 bases and 4 bases, there was a span of 12 bases. Germline V gene sequence: CDR1 DFQATT, CDR2 SNEGSKA (reference sequence). This CDR3 is built from 14 residues. For the CDR3, the DNA is TGCAGTGCTAGACCTGGGACGGCGAATCAGCCCCAGCATTTT. Protein: CSARPGTANQPQHF.

The chain links TRBV12-3 or TRBV12-4 to TRBJ2-3; TRBD2 agrees at 12 bases. The CDR3 runs 15 residues. V gave up 6 bases and J gave up 4 bases; unmatched junction bases: 5. The DNA of the CDR3 is TGTGCCAGCAGATCTAGCGGGGGGGGCTCAGATACGCAGTATTTT. This gives the protein CASRSSGGGSDTQYF.

V usage is TRBV24-1 and J usage is TRBJ2-3, with 13 positions matching TRBD2. The CDR3 length is 18 residues. Per germline, CDR1 KGHDR and CDR2 SFDVKD. Germline trimming cut 1 base from V and 6 bases from J; bases unmatched to any gene: 9. The CDR3 here is CATSDFLTSGGTLDTQYF. Written as DNA, the CDR3 is TGTGCCACCAGTGATTTCCTGACTAGCGGGGGGACTCTGGATACGCAGTATTTT.

This clonotype has at least ten counts. The chain couples TRBV5-1 to TRBJ2-1; 10 nucleotides align to TRBD2. V trimming: 3 bases; J trimming: 0 bases; junction bases outside the gene matches: 3. This CDR3 is built from 16 residues. CDR1 and CDR2 from the germline V gene are SGHRS and YFSETQ. CDR3 sequence (DNA): TGCGCCAGCAGCTCTAGCGGGGGTAGCTCCTACAATGAGCAGTTCTTC. Translated: CASSSSGGSSYNEQFF.

The chain joins TRBV2 to TRBJ2-5, with D uncertain. This CDR3 region has 15 residues. Trimming took 3 bases from V and 4 from J, leaving 15 bases between them. Germline values: CDR1 SNHLY, CDR2 FYNNEI. The CDR3 loop reads CASSDSRTGGETQYF. CDR3 bases: TGTGCCAGCAGTGACTCTAGAACGGGCGGAGAGACCCAGTACTTC.

As concerns this clonotype: Relative to the germline gene, one junction end is altered; a read error may explain this. The genes are TRBV9 and TRBJ1-6; D not resolved. CDR3 length: 14 amino acids. Germline values: CDR1 SGDLS, CDR2 YYNGEE. CDR3 nucleotide sequence: TGCGCCAACACCGGAGGGCCTTATAATTCACCCCTCCACTTT. Protein sequence: CANTGGPYNSPLHF.

The chain has TRBV12-3 or TRBV12-4 and TRBJ1-2; TRBD1 might be the D (6 bases). V shed 4 bases and J shed 4 bases, with 16 bases lying between them. CDR3 length equals 15 residues. Here the CDR3 reads CASSYTSGAIYGYTF. The CDR3 DNA reads as TGTGCCAGCAGTTATACCTCGGGGGCTATCTATGGCTACACCTTC.

The sample holds a few counts of this clonotype. The V call is TRBV12-3 or TRBV12-4, the J call TRBJ2-3; the D is unclear. This CDR3 contains 16 residues. Trimming left V 6 bases short and J 4 bases short, with 20 bases between. As DNA, the CDR3 is TGTGCCAGCAGCCCCCAGTTATTATCGTCGGCAGATACGCAGTATTTT. Protein: CASSPQLLSSADTQYF.

The rearrangement uses TRBV7-8 and TRBJ2-1; D gene uncertain. Germline-derived CDR1 and CDR2 are SGHVS and FQNEAQ. CDR3 length equals 14 residues. V gave up 5 bases and J gave up 7 bases, with 15 bases separating them. The DNA for the CDR3 is TGTGCCAGCAGCGCGCAGCGAGTCGGGAATGAGCAGTTCTTC. Translation gives CASSAQRVGNEQFF.

This chain uses TRBV5-1 with TRBJ2-7; D remains ambiguous. Deletions cut 0 bases from V and 2 bases from J, with 15 bases between. The CDR3 loop spans 16 amino acids. Germline CDR1 is SGHRS and CDR2 is YFSETQ. CDR3: CASSLAKTLDPYEQYF. The CDR3 region has the DNA TGCGCCAGCAGCTTGGCCAAGACTCTTGATCCCTACGAGCAGTACTTC.

This clonotype showed up just a few times. V usage is TRBV12-3 or TRBV12-4 and J usage is TRBJ2-7; D possibly uses TRBD1 or TRBD2 (7 bases each). Trimming removed 3 bases from V and 6 bases from J, with 15 bases in between. The CDR3 is 14 amino acids. CDR3 sequence reads: CASSLRGRGLEQYF. The CDR3 DNA is TGTGCCAGCAGTTTGAGGGGGAGGGGGCTCGAGCAGTACTTC.